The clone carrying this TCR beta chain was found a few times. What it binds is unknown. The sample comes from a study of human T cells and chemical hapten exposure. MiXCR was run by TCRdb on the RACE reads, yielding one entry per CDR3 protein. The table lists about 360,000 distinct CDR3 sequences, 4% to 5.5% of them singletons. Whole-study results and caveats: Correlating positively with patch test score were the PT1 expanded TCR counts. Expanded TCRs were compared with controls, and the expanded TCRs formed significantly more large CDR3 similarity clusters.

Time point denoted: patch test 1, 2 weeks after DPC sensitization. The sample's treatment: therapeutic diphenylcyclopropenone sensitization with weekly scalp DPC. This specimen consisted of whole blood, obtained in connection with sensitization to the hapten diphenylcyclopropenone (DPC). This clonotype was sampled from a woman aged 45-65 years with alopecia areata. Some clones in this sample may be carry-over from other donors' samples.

Here the CDR3 DNA reads TGCAGTGCTAGTGATCCAACAGGGCCTAGCAATCAGCCCCAGCATTTT. This encodes CSASDPTGPSNQPQHF. The chain joins TRBV20-1 to TRBJ1-5; weak D call: TRBD1 (6 bases). Germline values: CDR1 DFQATT, CDR2 SNEGSKA (reference sequence). V was pared by 3 bases and J by 0 bases, with 15 bases between. There are 16 residues in the CDR3.